A single sample is the source of the 15 T cell receptor beta chains below, sequenced in a study of T cell repertoires in cytomegalovirus infection. These receptors' antigens are unknown. TCRdb processed the reads anew with MiXCR; each CDR3 protein has one entry. The sample lists just under 500,000 distinct CDR3 sequences; 30% to 35% were seen once. Material: cultured PBMCs, obtained from culture after CMV antigen stimulation. These receptors came from a human donor in good health (CMV status not recorded). Some clones in this sample may be carry-over from other donors' samples.

This clonotype has more than one count but fewer than ten. The chain carries TRBV6-6 and TRBJ1-5; D is ambiguous. The germline V gene encodes CDR1 MNHNY and CDR2 SVGAGI (reference sequence). This CDR3 comprises 13 residues. Trimming took 0 bases from V and 3 from J, leaving 3 bases between them. In nucleotides, the CDR3 is TGTGCCAGCAGTTACTCGCCCAATCAGCCCCAGCATTTT. Its protein product is CASSYSPNQPQHF.

V and J are TRBV28 and TRBJ1-4, with 11 bases that match TRBD1. This CDR3 has 15 amino acids. Germline lookup yields CDR1 MDHEN and CDR2 SYDVKM. The V gene end was trimmed by 6 bases and the J gene end by 6 bases; junction bases not matched to a gene: 6. The CDR3 nucleotides read TGTGCCAGCAGCGGACAGGGGGCGCGGGATGAAAAACTGTTTTTT. Translation: CASSGQGARDEKLFF.

A few counts support this clonotype. The chain employs TRBV28 and TRBJ2-3; unclear D gene. Trimming shortened V by 2 bases and J by 4 bases, and 4 bases separated the two germline ends. Per the germline V gene, CDR1 is MDHEN and CDR2 is SYDVKM. The CDR3 is 12 amino acids. The CDR3 region is CASSLEADTQYF. The CDR3 DNA reads TGTGCCAGCAGTTTAGAGGCAGATACGCAGTATTTT. Filled out from reference TRBV28 and TRBJ2-3, the complete variable domain reads DVKVTQSSRYLVKRTGEKVFLECVQDMDHENMFWYRQDPGLGLRLIYFSYDVKMKEKGDIPEGYSVSREKKERFSLILESASTNQTSMYLCASSLEADTQYFGPGTRLTVL.

In its sample, this clonotype was seen a few times. The genes are TRBV7-9 and TRBJ1-5; D perhaps matches TRBD1 (6 bases). This CDR3 comprises 18 residues. CDR1 is SEHNR, CDR2 FQNEAQ, per germline (reference sequence). Trimming pared 1 base from V and 0 bases from J, leaving 16 bases between. This CDR3 is CASSLVGRGSNSNQPQHF. The CDR3 bases are TGTGCCAGCAGCTTAGTGGGCAGGGGTAGCAATAGCAATCAGCCCCAGCATTTT. The full variable domain, rest sourced from reference TRBV7-9 and TRBJ1-5, is DTGVSQNPRHKITKRGQNVTFRCDPISEHNRLYWYRQTLGQGPEFLTYFQNEAQLEKSRLLSDRFSAERPKGSFSTLEIQRTEQGDSAMYLCASSLVGRGSNSNQPQHFGDGTRLSIL.

In this sample, this clonotype turned up many times. The germline gene is not matched at one end of the junction; a read error may be the cause. The chain has TRBV7-7 and TRBJ2-5, with D possibly matching TRBD2 (6 bases). CDR3 length: 17 amino acids. Germline CDR1 is SSHAT and CDR2 is FNYEAQ (reference sequence). CDR3 region: CASSLGLPGLQQETQYF. As DNA, the CDR3 is TGTGCTAGCAGCTTGGGGTTACCGGGACTTCAACAAGAGACCCAGTACTTC.

The chain has TRBV6-8 and TRBJ2-1; tentative D call: TRBD2 (6 bases). V lost 6 bases to trimming and J lost 7 bases, with 16 bases between them. CDR1 is MNHGY and CDR2 is SAAAGT in the germline V gene. The CDR3 totals 14 residues. CDR3 DNA: TGTGCCAGCAGCGATAGCGGTCATGGGAATGAGCAGTTCTTC. It is translated as CASSDSGHGNEQFF.

The V gene is TRBV28, the J gene TRBJ2-3, with 16 positions matching TRBD2. Germline trimming cut 5 bases from V and 7 bases from J; bases unmatched to any gene: 3. The CDR3 sequence is 15 residues long. Germline V gives CDR1 MDHEN, CDR2 SYDVKM. This CDR3 is CASSAGLAGGNTQYF. CDR3 nucleotide sequence: TGTGCCAGCAGTGCGGGACTAGCGGGGGGGAATACGCAGTATTTT.

The chain uses TRBV5-1 and TRBJ2-3; D is unclear. Germline V gene data show CDR1 as SGHRS and CDR2 as YFSETQ. The CDR3 runs to 16 residues. Deletions cut 0 bases from V and 2 bases from J, with 13 bases between. CDR3 amino acids: CASSLDPGLPTDTQYF. DNA for the CDR3: TGCGCCAGCAGCTTGGATCCGGGCCTACCCACAGATACGCAGTATTTT.

This sequence joins TRBV24-1 and TRBJ2-3, with 7 bases identical to TRBD1. The CDR3 spans 21 residues. Germline values: CDR1 KGHDR, CDR2 SFDVKD. Trimming at V came to 5 bases and at J to 2 bases, leaving 24 bases not matched to a gene. Written as DNA, the CDR3 is TGTGCCACCAGTGGGGACACCAGGGGGTTCCACGAGGGGAGCCCCACAGATACGCAGTATTTT. It codes for CATSGDTRGFHEGSPTDTQYF.

This clonotype was seen once. V and J are TRBV20-1 and TRBJ2-1; 9 bases line up with TRBD2. This CDR3 region has 16 residues. Trimming cost V 0 bases and J 4 bases; bases outside gene matches: 7. Germline-derived CDR1 and CDR2 are DFQATT and SNEGSKA (reference sequence). The CDR3 region has the DNA TGCAGTGCTAGAGATTTAGCGGGAGTTTTATACAATGAGCAGTTCTTC. Protein sequence: CSARDLAGVLYNEQFF.

The chain recombines TRBV28 with TRBJ1-5, with 7 bases aligning to TRBD1. The CDR3 has 15 residues. Germline CDR1 reads MDHEN; CDR2 reads SYDVKM. The V segment lost 3 bases and the J segment 6 bases; nucleotides outside the gene matches: 8. CDR3 loop: CASSLRRGLGQPQHF. CDR3 coding DNA: TGTGCCAGCAGTTTGAGGAGGGGGCTCGGTCAGCCCCAGCATTTT.

This clonotype was recorded a few times. The chain couples TRBV12-5 to TRBJ1-2; D is unclear. The CDR3 runs 12 residues. CDR1 is LGHNT, CDR2 FRNRAP, per germline. Deletions cut 3 bases from V and 6 bases from J, with 8 bases between. The CDR3 reads CASGFDLDGYTF. CDR3 bases: TGTGCTAGTGGTTTTGACCTGGATGGCTACACCTTC.

The chain has TRBV4-1 and TRBJ1-5; the D gene is possibly TRBD1 (6 bases). This CDR3 has 17 residues. Trimming took off 2 bases at V and 0 bases at J, with 14 bases between the two ends. The germline gives CDR1 MGHRA, CDR2 YSYEKL. Here the CDR3 reads CASSQQQGPYSNQPQHF. CDR3 coding DNA: TGCGCCAGCAGCCAACAACAGGGACCGTATAGCAATCAGCCCCAGCATTTT.

In its sample, this clonotype was seen a few times. V is TRBV7-3 and J is TRBJ2-4; D is unresolved. CDR3 length: 15 amino acids. The V gene lost 5 bases and the J gene lost 3 bases, with 14 bases spanning the gap. Germline-derived CDR1 and CDR2 are SGHTA and FQGTGA. The CDR3 sequence is CASSPEGLGKNIQYF. CDR3 coding DNA: TGTGCCAGCAGCCCAGAAGGCCTTGGCAAAAACATTCAGTACTTC.

V and J are TRBV25-1 and TRBJ1-6; the D gene is possibly TRBD1 (5 bases). The CDR3 spans 17 residues. Germline CDR1 MGHDK, CDR2 SYGVNS. The V end was cut by 4 bases, the J end by 2 bases, with 15 bases between. CDR3 region: CASSAGPPGTYNSPLHF. The CDR3 DNA reads as TGTGCCAGCAGTGCAGGCCCTCCAGGGACCTATAATTCACCCCTCCACTTT.